The 7 T cell receptor beta chains below come from one sample, sequenced in a study of T cell responses to AZD1222 COVID-19 vaccine. Assay used: immunoSEQ multiplex PCR; TCRdb lists only in-frame clones, some missing. This sample has tens of thousands of clones, with 90% found just once. This specimen consisted of peripheral blood, obtained on day 0 of AZD1222 vaccination. The origin of the receptors is an adult in good health.

This chain connects TRBV5-4 to TRBJ1-2, with D tentatively TRBD1 (5 bases). Trimming shortened V by 0 bases and J by 3 bases, and 15 bases separated the two germline ends. This CDR3 is 16 amino acids long. The germline CDR1 and CDR2 sequences are SGHNT and YYREEE (reference sequence). DNA of the CDR3: TGTGCCAGCAGCTTGGCCGAAATGGGACGGCACTATGGCTACACCTTC. This translates into CASSLAEMGRHYGYTF.

The chain recombines TRBV5-1 with TRBJ2-2; D remains ambiguous. With 0 bases removed from V and 2 bases from J, the gap between germline ends came to 5 bases. The CDR3 is made up of 14 amino acids. From germline, CDR1 is SGHRS and CDR2 YFSETQ. The CDR3 DNA is TGCGCCAGCAGCTTGGGGGTCAACACCGGGGAGCTGTTTTTT. It encodes CASSLGVNTGELFF.

The chain has TRBV2 and TRBJ1-6, with 8 nucleotides matching TRBD1. V trimming: 7 bases; J trimming: 7 bases; junction bases outside the gene matches: 9. Germline V gene lookup returns CDR1 SNHLY and CDR2 FYNNEI. The CDR3 length is 15 residues. The CDR3 nucleotides read TGTGCCAGCACTCCCGACAGGGGAGAAAATTCACCCCTCCACTTT. Its protein product is CASTPDRGENSPLHF.

Worth noting for this clone: One end of the junction varies from germline; a read error may be responsible. CDR3 sequence: CAISESRKGGIF. The CDR3 region has the DNA TGTGCCATCAGTGAGTCGAGAAAGGGGGGGATCTTC. The genes are TRBV10-3 and TRBJ2-7; possibly TRBD2 for D (7 bases). The CDR3 consists of 12 residues. Germline-derived CDR1 and CDR2 are ENHRY and SYGVKD.

The chain uses TRBV9 and TRBJ1-2, with 7 positions matching TRBD1. V shed 4 bases, J shed 2 bases, and the junction held 8 bases outside the gene matches. The CDR3 extends over 15 amino acids. In germline, CDR1 is SGDLS, CDR2 YYNGEE. CDR3 sequence: CASSPRDSGNYGYTF. In DNA form, the CDR3 reads TGTGCCAGCAGCCCCCGGGACAGTGGAAACTATGGCTACACCTTC.

The V gene is TRBV7-9, the J gene TRBJ2-7, with a possible D match to TRBD1 (5 bases). Germline loops: CDR1 SEHNR, CDR2 FQNEAQ (reference sequence). The germline V and J ends were trimmed by 1 base and 5 bases, with 6 bases remaining between them. The CDR3 is 12 amino acids. The DNA for the CDR3 is TGTGCCAGCAGCTTAGAGGGGCACGAGCAGTACTTC. Its translation: CASSLEGHEQYF. The full variable domain, with the rest looked up from reference TRBV7-9 and TRBJ2-7, is DTGVSQNPRHKITKRGQNVTFRCDPISEHNRLYWYRQTLGQGPEFLTYFQNEAQLEKSRLLSDRFSAERPKGSFSTLEIQRTEQGDSAMYLCASSLEGHEQYFGPGTRLTVT.

This chain links TRBV7-2 with TRBJ1-1; a weak D match, TRBD1 (6 bases). CDR1 SGHTA and CDR2 FQGNSA come from the germline V gene. V was cut by 7 bases and J by 4 bases, with 19 bases left in between. The CDR3 is 15 residues long. In DNA form, the CDR3 reads TGTGCCAGCACGCGAGGCGGGGGGGCGGCCACTGAAGCTTTCTTT. Encoded protein: CASTRGGGAATEAFF.